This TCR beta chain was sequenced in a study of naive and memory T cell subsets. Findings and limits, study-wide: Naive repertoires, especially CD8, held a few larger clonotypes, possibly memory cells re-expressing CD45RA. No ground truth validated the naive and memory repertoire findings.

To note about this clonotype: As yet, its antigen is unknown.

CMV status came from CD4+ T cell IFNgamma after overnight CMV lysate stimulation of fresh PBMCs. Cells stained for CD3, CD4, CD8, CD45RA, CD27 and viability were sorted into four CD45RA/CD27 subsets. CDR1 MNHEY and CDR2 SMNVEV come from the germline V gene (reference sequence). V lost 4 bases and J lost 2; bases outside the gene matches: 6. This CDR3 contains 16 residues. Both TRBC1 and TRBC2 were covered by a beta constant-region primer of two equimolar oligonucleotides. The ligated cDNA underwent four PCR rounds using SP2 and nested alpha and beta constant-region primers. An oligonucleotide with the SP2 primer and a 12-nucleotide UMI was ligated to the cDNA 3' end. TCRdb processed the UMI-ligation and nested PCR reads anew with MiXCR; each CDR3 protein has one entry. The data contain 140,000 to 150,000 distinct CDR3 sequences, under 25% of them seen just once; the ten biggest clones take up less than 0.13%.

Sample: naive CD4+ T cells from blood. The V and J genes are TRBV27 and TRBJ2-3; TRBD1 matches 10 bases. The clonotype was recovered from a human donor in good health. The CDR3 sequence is CASSSRTGGYTDTQYF. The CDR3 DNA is TGTGCCAGCAGTTCACGGACAGGGGGATACACAGATACGCAGTATTTT.